This T cell receptor (beta chain) emerged from a study of blood T cells in healthy people across ages. Study at large: Capturing about one barcoded beta molecule per two T cells was achieved by template switching.

PCR was performed a second time for roughly 7 to 11 cycles using a sample-barcoded 5' primer and a J-beta primer mix. All samples gave at least 2.5 million CDR3-containing paired-end reads. Each CDR3 protein gets one entry after TCRdb re-called the 5' RACE reads with MiXCR. The sample holds about 730,000 distinct CDR3 sequences; approximately 39% are singletons and the top ten take 20% to 25%. CDR3 length equals 17 residues. V lost 3 bases to trimming and J lost 1 base; unmatched junction nucleotides: 11. Germline CDR1 MDHEN, CDR2 SYDVKM. The chain uses TRBV28 and TRBJ1-2; TRBD1 agrees at 7 bases. Sequencing was performed on blood. This receptor was taken from a woman aged 60-75 years in good health. The CDR3 bases are TGTGCCAGCAGTTTTCTCGGGACAGCCTCCATTAACTATGGCTACACCTTC. Translated: CASSFLGTASINYGYTF.